These 2 T cell receptor beta chains were all obtained from the same sample, sequenced in a study of siplizumab effects on memory and regulatory T cells. Profiled with immunoSEQ multiplex PCR; TCRdb holds only in-frame clones, not every one. The sample lists about 52,000 clones, nearly 98% occurring once. Sequencing input: naive CD4+ T cells sorted from blood. The receptors originated from a human donor in good health.

The chain joins TRBV19 to TRBJ2-5, with TRBD2 identical over 13 bases. CDR1 is LNHDA, CDR2 SQIVND, per germline (reference sequence). Losses at the gene ends were 5 bases for V and 1 base for J; bases not matched to a gene: 10. The CDR3 extends over 18 amino acids. This CDR3 is CASSFRTSGSGTQETQYF. The CDR3 DNA reads TGTGCCAGTAGTTTCAGGACTAGCGGGAGCGGAACCCAAGAGACCCAGTACTTC.

The V gene is TRBV7-9, the J gene TRBJ2-2; TRBD1 matches at 9 bases. V lost 7 bases and J lost 6; bases outside the gene matches: 12. This CDR3 has 16 residues. CDR1 and CDR2 (germline): SEHNR, FQNEAQ (reference sequence). The CDR3 region is CASNPRGTGRAGELFF. In nucleotides, the CDR3 is TGTGCCAGCAACCCCCGCGGGACAGGGCGGGCCGGGGAGCTGTTTTTT.